Reported below is one T cell receptor beta chain. CDR3 length: 16 residues. Germline assignment: CDR1 MDHEN and CDR2 SYDVKM. The junction had 9 bases not matched to a gene; V was cut back by 2 bases and J by 3 bases. The data derive from a study of blood T cell repertoires in COVID-19. Study background: The origin of the acute and convalescent COVID-19 samples was the United States, Italy and Spain. The analysed material was cDNA or gDNA that came from T cells, B-cell-depleted T cells, or PBMCs.

In the source study's methods: Using reference gene primer amplification, nucleated cell counts were estimated. Measured with immunoSEQ multiplex PCR; TCRdb has only the in-frame clones, and not every one. D and trimming were read from the DNA, whereas the V and J calls and clone size are those reported in that table. Of some 180,000 clones listed, about nine tenths are singletons. Sequencing was carried out using peripheral blood. This TCR was sampled from a man aged 50-59 years with acute or convalescent COVID-19. This rearrangement joins TRBV28 to TRBJ2-7; TRBD1 aligns across 8 bases. CDR3 in amino acids: CASSLIPQGQGYEQYF. The CDR3 nucleotides read TGTGCCAGCAGTTTAATCCCCCAAGGACAGGGCTACGAGCAGTACTTC.